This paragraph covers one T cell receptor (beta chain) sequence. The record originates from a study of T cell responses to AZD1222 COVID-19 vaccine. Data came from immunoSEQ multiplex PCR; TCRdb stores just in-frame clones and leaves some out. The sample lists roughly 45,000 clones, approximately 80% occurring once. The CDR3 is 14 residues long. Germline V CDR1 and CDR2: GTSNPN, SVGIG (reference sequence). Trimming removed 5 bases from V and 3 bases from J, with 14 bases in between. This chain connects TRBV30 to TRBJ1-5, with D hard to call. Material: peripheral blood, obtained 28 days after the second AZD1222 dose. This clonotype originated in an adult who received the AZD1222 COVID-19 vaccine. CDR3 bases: TGTGCCTGGGCCCACCACCTCTACAATCAGCCCCAGCATTTT. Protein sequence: CAWAHHLYNQPQHF.